This T cell receptor beta chain was identified in a study of Ad26.COV2.S vaccination and SARS-CoV-2 variants. Indicated treatment: around 19 received Ad26.COV2.S at low or high dose, single or two shots; about 5 received placebo; per-sample allocation not given. Day 63 following the first vaccine or placebo injection was when the samples were taken. Cohort 1b enrolled adults aged 18-55 years in Boston. SARS-CoV-2 spike from the Wuhan strain was encoded by the vaccine, an Ad26 vector. As regards this clone: Its specificity is unknown.

Study-level points and caveats: Breadth of non-spike TCRs did not differ between vaccinees and placebo recipients.

The method was immunoSEQ multiplex PCR; TCRdb's version includes in-frame clones alone and lacks a portion of them. In the table there are 350,000 to 450,000 clones, 83% of which are singletons. Germline loops: CDR1 LGHDT, CDR2 YNNKEL (reference sequence). CDR3 length equals 17 residues. The trim removed 4 bases at V and 5 bases at J, leaving 14 bases unmatched. This receptor was taken from a person between 18 and 65 years old who received the Ad26.COV2.S COVID-19 vaccine or a placebo. The V and J genes are TRBV3-1 (or the pseudogene TRBV3-2) and TRBJ2-3; 8 bases line up with TRBD2. Sample: peripheral blood, taken in a trial of Ad26.COV2.S vaccine versus placebo. In nucleotides, the CDR3 is TGTGCCAGCAGCCCTTACGGGGGGGGCGGTGTTGGAGATACGCAGTATTTT. It yields the protein CASSPYGGGGVGDTQYF.